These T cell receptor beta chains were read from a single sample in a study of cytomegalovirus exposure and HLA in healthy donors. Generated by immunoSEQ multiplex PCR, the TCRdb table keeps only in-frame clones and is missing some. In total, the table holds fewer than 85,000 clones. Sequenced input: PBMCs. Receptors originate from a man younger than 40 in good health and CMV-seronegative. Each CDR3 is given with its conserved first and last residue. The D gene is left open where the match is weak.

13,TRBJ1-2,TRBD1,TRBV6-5,TGTGCCAGCAGTCCGACAGGGAACTATGGCTACACCTTC,CASSPTGNYGYTF
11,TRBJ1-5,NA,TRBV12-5,TGTGCTAGTGGCCTATCGTGGCCCCAGCATTTT,CASGLSWPQHF
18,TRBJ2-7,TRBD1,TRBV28,TGTGCCAGCAGCCCGGGACAGGGGGGCCTAAGACCAATTTACGAGCAGTACTTC,CASSPGQGGLRPIYEQYF
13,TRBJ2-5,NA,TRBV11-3,TGTGCCAGCAGCTTCGGGGTGGAGGAGACCCAGTACTTC,CASSFGVEETQYF
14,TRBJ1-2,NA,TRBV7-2,TGTGCCAGCAGCACCACGCGCGACGGGGGAGGCTACACCTTC,CASSTTRDGGGYTF
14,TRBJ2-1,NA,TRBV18,TGTGCCAGCTCACCTCAAAGGACTCGCAATGAGCAGTTCTTC,CASSPQRTRNEQFF
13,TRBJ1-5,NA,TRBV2,TGTGCCAGCAGTGACGAGGGAGGCCAGCCCCAGCATTTT,CASSDEGGQPQHF
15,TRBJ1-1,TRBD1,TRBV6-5,TGTGCCAGCATGAGACAGGGTAGGGCGAACACTGAAGCTTTCTTT,CASMRQGRANTEAFF
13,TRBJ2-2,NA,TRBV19,TGTGCCTCTAATCGGGGGAACACCGGGGAGCTGTTTTTT,CASNRGNTGELFF
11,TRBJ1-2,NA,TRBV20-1,TGCAGTGCTGAGGGGGATCGTGGCTACACCTTC,CSAEGDRGYTF
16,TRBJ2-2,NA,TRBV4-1,TGCGCCAGCAGCCATTTAACAGGGAATCCGGCCGGGGAGCTGTTTTTT,CASSHLTGNPAGELFF
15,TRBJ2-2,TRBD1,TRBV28,TGTGCCAGCAGCTTGGGACAGCCGAACACCGGGGAGCTGTTTTTT,CASSLGQPNTGELFF
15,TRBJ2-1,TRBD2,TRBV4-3,TGCGCCAGCAGCCAAACTAGCGGGAGGATCGATGAGCAGTTCTTC,CASSQTSGRIDEQFF
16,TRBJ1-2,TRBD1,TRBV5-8,TGTGCCAGCAGCCGGGGACAGGGGGAACCTAACTATGGCTACACCTTC,CASSRGQGEPNYGYTF
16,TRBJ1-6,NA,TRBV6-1,TGTGCCAGCAGTGACAGGGGAAGCTCCTATAATTCACCCCTCCACTTT,CASSDRGSSYNSPLHF
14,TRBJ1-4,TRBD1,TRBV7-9,TGTGCCAGCAGCTTGACAGGGCGTGTCGAAAAACTGTTTTTT,CASSLTGRVEKLFF
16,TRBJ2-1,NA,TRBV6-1,TGTGCCAGCAGTGAAGCGCGCAGCGCCCTTTACAATGAGCAGTTCTTC,CASSEARSALYNEQFF
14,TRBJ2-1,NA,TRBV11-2,TGTGCCAGCAGCCCTCTAGACGGGTACAATGAGCAGTTCTTC,CASSPLDGYNEQFF
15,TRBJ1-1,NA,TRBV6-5,TGTGCCAGCAGTTACCAGGGATTTATGAACACTGAAGCTTTCTTT,CASSYQGFMNTEAFF
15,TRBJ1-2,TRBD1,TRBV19,TGTGCCAGTAGTACCTCCGGGACAGGCTCATATGGCTACACCTTC,CASSTSGTGSYGYTF
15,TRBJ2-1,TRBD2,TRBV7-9,TGTGCCAGCACCTTAAAGCGGGAGTTCAACAATGAGCAGTTCTTC,CASTLKREFNNEQFF
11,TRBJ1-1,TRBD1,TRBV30,TGTGCCTGGGACAGGGGGACTGAAGCTTTCTTT,CAWDRGTEAFF
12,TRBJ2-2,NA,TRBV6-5,TGTGCCAGCAGCCGTTCGGCCGGGGAGCTGTTTTTT,CASSRSAGELFF
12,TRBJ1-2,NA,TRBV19,TGTGCCAGTAGTGGAGTAGTTCTCGACTACACCTTC,CASSGVVLDYTF
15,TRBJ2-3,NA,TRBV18,TGTGCCAGCTCACCCCAGACTTTACTCACAGATACGCAGTATTTT,CASSPQTLLTDTQYF
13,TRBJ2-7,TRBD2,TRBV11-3,TGTGCCAGCAGTCTTCTAGCGGACGGGGAGCAGTACTTC,CASSLLADGEQYF